The rows below give T cell receptor beta chains drawn from one sample of a study of blood T cell repertoires in COVID-19. TCRdb's table, derived via immunoSEQ multiplex PCR, lists solely in-frame clones and lacks some. This repertoire shows around 280,000 clones, 88% found once; its top ten account for about 11%. Sequencing used peripheral blood. The receptor set was obtained from a woman under 40 with COVID-19, enrolled during active disease. Each CDR3 is given with its conserved first and last residue. The D gene is left open where the match is weak. Clone sizes are given selectively: once, few, many, or a class where the clone is expanded.

clone_size	v_call	d_call	j_call	cdr3_nt	cdr3_aa
.	TRBV6-2/TRBV6-3	.	TRBJ1-2	TGTGCCAGCAGTTATCTCAGGGGAGTTGGCTACACCTTC	CASSYLRGVGYTF
.	TRBV23-1	TRBD1	TRBJ2-4	TGCGCCAGCAGTCTATACAGGGGGCTAGGCAAAAACATTCAGTACTTC	CASSLYRGLGKNIQYF
.	TRBV6-5	.	TRBJ1-1	TGTGCCAGCAAGGAATGGGGGGAGGTGAACACTGAAGCTTTCTTT	CASKEWGEVNTEAFF
.	TRBV13	.	TRBJ2-5	TGTGCCAGCAGCTTGCGGAGGGGGCGAGAGACCCAGTACTTC	CASSLRRGRETQYF
.	TRBV15	TRBD2	TRBJ2-1	TGTGCCACCAGCCAACTAGCGGGAGAGGCCAATGAGCAGTTCTTC	CATSQLAGEANEQFF
once	TRBV7-9	.	TRBJ2-3	TGTGCCAGCAGCTTATCGGTGCGATTGAGCGGTTCGACAGATACGCAGTATTTT	CASSLSVRLSGSTDTQYF
.	TRBV19	.	TRBJ1-5	TGTGCCAGTAGTCTATGGACTGGAGGCGATCAGCCCCAGCATTTT	CASSLWTGGDQPQHF
few	TRBV2	.	TRBJ1-5	TGTGCCAGCAGTGAAGCGGCCGGAAGGCGGCAGCCCCAGCATTTT	CASSEAAGRRQPQHF
.	TRBV7-3	.	TRBJ2-7	TGTGCCAGCAGCTTAAGTATAAGCGGAGGCGAGCAGTACTTC	CASSLSISGGEQYF
.	TRBV9	TRBD2	TRBJ2-1	TGTGCCAGCAGCGTAGGATCTAGCGGGAGGAACGAGCAGTTCTTC	CASSVGSSGRNEQFF
.	TRBV5-1	.	TRBJ2-1	TGCGCCAGCAGCTTGGGAACAAATAATGAGCAGTTCTTC	CASSLGTNNEQFF
.	TRBV6-4	TRBD2	TRBJ2-3	TGTGCCAGCAGTGAGACTAGCGGCACAGATACGCAGTATTTT	CASSETSGTDTQYF
.	TRBV27	TRBD1	TRBJ1-2	TGTGCCAGCAGGACACCGGGACAGGGTAACTATGGCTACACCTTC	CASRTPGQGNYGYTF
.	TRBV28	.	TRBJ1-1	TGTGCCAGCAGTCAGGGGCTGAACACTGAAGCTTTCTTT	CASSQGLNTEAFF
.	TRBV18	.	TRBJ1-1	TGTGCCAGCTCTTCGGGGACTGAAGCTTTCTTT	CASSSGTEAFF
once	TRBV30	.	TRBJ2-7	TGTGCCTGGAATCAGGGTAGTTACGAGCAGTACTTC	CAWNQGSYEQYF
.	TRBV6-5	.	TRBJ2-2	TGTGCCAGCAGTTATCGGTGGGGGCAGGGCGGGGAGCTGTTTTTT	CASSYRWGQGGELFF
.	TRBV6-5	.	TRBJ1-2	TGTGCCAGCACCCCAGGGGCGGGGGCCCGGTATGGCTACACCTTC	CASTPGAGARYGYTF
.	TRBV6-5	TRBD2	TRBJ2-1	TGTGCCAGCAGTTACACGGGGACTAGCGGGAGTAATGAGCAGTTCTTC	CASSYTGTSGSNEQFF
once	TRBV5-1	.	TRBJ2-5	TGCGCCAGCAGCCGTTACCAAGAGACCCAGTACTTC	CASSRYQETQYF
.	TRBV5-1	TRBD2	TRBJ2-5	TGCGCCAGCAGCTTGGAATTAGCGGGAGAATTGGAGACCCAGTACTTC	CASSLELAGELETQYF
.	TRBV13	.	TRBJ1-1	TGTGCCAGCAGCCCCTTAGGACAGATGAACACTGAAGCTTTCTTT	CASSPLGQMNTEAFF
.	TRBV19	.	TRBJ2-2	TGTGCCAGTAGTCCAGGACTCCGGTCGGATTCCGGGGAGCTGTTTTTT	CASSPGLRSDSGELFF
.	TRBV5-1	TRBD2	TRBJ2-1	TGCGCCAGCAGCCCGGGACTAGCGGGAGTGGCGGAGCAGTTCTTC	CASSPGLAGVAEQFF
.	TRBV30	.	TRBJ1-5	TGTGCCTGGAGTGGGCAGGGAAATCAGCCCCAGCATTTT	CAWSGQGNQPQHF
.	TRBV11-2	.	TRBJ2-7	TGTGCCAGCAGCTGGGGAGACAGGAACTACGAGCAGTACTTC	CASSWGDRNYEQYF
.	TRBV30	.	TRBJ2-7	TGTGCCTGGAGTCACCGGGACATCCTAATTTACGAGCAGTACTTC	CAWSHRDILIYEQYF
once	TRBV5-1	.	TRBJ2-3	TGCGCCAGCAGCTTTCGGTTACCCTCAACTAGCACAGATACGCAGTATTTT	CASSFRLPSTSTDTQYF
.	TRBV28	.	TRBJ1-2	TGTGCCTTGGGGGGGCTTGACTATGGCTACACCTTC	CALGGLDYGYTF
.	TRBV4-1	TRBD2	TRBJ2-2	TGCGCCAGCAGCCAAGACCCTAGCGGTGGGGACACCGGGGAGCTGTTTTTT	CASSQDPSGGDTGELFF
.	TRBV18	.	TRBJ1-1	TGTGCCAGCTCACCACAGTCAGGAAACACTGAAGCTTTCTTT	CASSPQSGNTEAFF
.	TRBV29-1	.	TRBJ2-3	TGCAGCGTCATGAGGCAAACTAGCACAGATACGCAGTATTTT	CSVMRQTSTDTQYF
.	TRBV19	.	TRBJ1-1	TGTGCCAGTAGTCACGGGGGGCGCCCGCGCACTGAAGCTTTCTTT	CASSHGGRPRTEAFF
.	TRBV28	.	TRBJ1-6	TGTGCCATCCTCAGGGCAAGCTCCTATAATTCACCCCTCCACTTT	CAILRASSYNSPLHF
.	TRBV11-2	TRBD2	TRBJ2-3	TGTGCCAGCAGCCTTAGCGGGACGAGCACAGATACGCAGTATTTT	CASSLSGTSTDTQYF
.	TRBV5-1	.	TRBJ1-3	TGCGCCAGCAGCTCGGAGGGAAACACCATATATTTT	CASSSEGNTIYF
.	TRBV6-5	.	TRBJ2-2	TGTGCCAGCAGGACACCTAACACCGGGGAGCTGTTTTTT	CASRTPNTGELFF
.	TRBV28	.	TRBJ1-1	TGTGCCAGCAGTATTGACAACGGGGGCACTGAAGCTTTCTTT	CASSIDNGGTEAFF
.	TRBV12-3/TRBV12-4	.	TRBJ1-6	TGTGCCAGCAGTTTAGACAGTAATTCACCCCTCCACTTT	CASSLDSNSPLHF
.	TRBV21-1	.	TRBJ2-7	TGTGCCAGCAGCAAAGGGGAGCAGCGGGAGTTGATCTACGAGCAGTACTTC	CASSKGEQRELIYEQYF
.	TRBV7-2	TRBD1	TRBJ2-7	TGTGCCAGCCGCCGGGACAGATACTCCTACGAGCAGTACTTC	CASRRDRYSYEQYF
once	TRBV7-2	.	TRBJ1-1	TGTGCCAGCAACCCCACAGGGAACACTGAAGCTTTCTTT	CASNPTGNTEAFF
.	TRBV6-2/TRBV6-3	TRBD1	TRBJ1-2	TGTGCCAGCAGTACCTCTCCGGGACAGGGTTCAAGGGGCTACACCTTC	CASSTSPGQGSRGYTF
.	TRBV5-4	.	TRBJ1-6	TGTGCCAGCAGCCGCGGCGGGAAAAGTAGTTCACCCCTCCACTTT	CASSRGGKSSSPLHF
.	TRBV2	TRBD2	TRBJ2-5	TGTGCCAGCAATATGGGAGCGGGGGAAGAGACCCAGTACTTC	CASNMGAGEETQYF
.	TRBV7-6	TRBD2	TRBJ2-1	TGTGCCAGCAGCCGCGGACTAGCGGGGTACAATGAGCAGTTCTTC	CASSRGLAGYNEQFF
.	TRBV29-1	.	TRBJ2-1	TGCAGCGTTGAAAACTCGCGCTACAATGAGCAGTTCTTC	CSVENSRYNEQFF
.	TRBV6-5	.	TRBJ1-5	TGTGCCAGCAGGCCATGGACCAGGGACAATCAGCCCCAGCATTTT	CASRPWTRDNQPQHF
few	TRBV19	TRBD1	TRBJ1-4	TGTGCCAGTACCCCAGCTCGGACAGGAGCTAATGAAAAACTGTTTTTT	CASTPARTGANEKLFF
few	TRBV10-3	TRBD1	TRBJ2-5	TGTGCCATCAGTCGGACAGGGGCACAAGAGACCCAGTACTTC	CAISRTGAQETQYF
.	TRBV19	.	TRBJ1-5	TGTGCCAGTAGTATAGGATCAGGGGCTGGCAATCAGCCCCAGCATTTT	CASSIGSGAGNQPQHF
.	TRBV9	TRBD2	TRBJ2-7	TGTGCCAGCAGCCTTACTAGCGGGAGTTCCTACGAGCAGTACTTC	CASSLTSGSSYEQYF
.	TRBV30	TRBD1	TRBJ2-7	TGTGCCTGGAGTTTCGGACAGGGGTCATACGAGCAGTACTTC	CAWSFGQGSYEQYF
.	TRBV30	TRBD1	TRBJ1-4	TGTGCCTGGGGATACAGGGGAGCCGGTGAAAAACTGTTTTTT	CAWGYRGAGEKLFF
.	TRBV29-1	.	TRBJ2-1	TGCAGCGTTGAACCGAGGATGCACTCCTACAATGAGCAGTTCTTC	CSVEPRMHSYNEQFF
.	TRBV28	.	TRBJ2-2	TGTGCCAGCAGTTTGACACTGAACACCGGGGAGCTGTTTTTT	CASSLTLNTGELFF
.	TRBV28	.	TRBJ2-2	TGTGCCAGCAGTTTAGGGACTGACACCGGGGAGCTGTTTTTT	CASSLGTDTGELFF
.	TRBV4-1	.	TRBJ1-1	TGCGCCAGCAGCCAAGACAGGGCTGGGCCCAGAAACACTGAAGCTTTCTTT	CASSQDRAGPRNTEAFF